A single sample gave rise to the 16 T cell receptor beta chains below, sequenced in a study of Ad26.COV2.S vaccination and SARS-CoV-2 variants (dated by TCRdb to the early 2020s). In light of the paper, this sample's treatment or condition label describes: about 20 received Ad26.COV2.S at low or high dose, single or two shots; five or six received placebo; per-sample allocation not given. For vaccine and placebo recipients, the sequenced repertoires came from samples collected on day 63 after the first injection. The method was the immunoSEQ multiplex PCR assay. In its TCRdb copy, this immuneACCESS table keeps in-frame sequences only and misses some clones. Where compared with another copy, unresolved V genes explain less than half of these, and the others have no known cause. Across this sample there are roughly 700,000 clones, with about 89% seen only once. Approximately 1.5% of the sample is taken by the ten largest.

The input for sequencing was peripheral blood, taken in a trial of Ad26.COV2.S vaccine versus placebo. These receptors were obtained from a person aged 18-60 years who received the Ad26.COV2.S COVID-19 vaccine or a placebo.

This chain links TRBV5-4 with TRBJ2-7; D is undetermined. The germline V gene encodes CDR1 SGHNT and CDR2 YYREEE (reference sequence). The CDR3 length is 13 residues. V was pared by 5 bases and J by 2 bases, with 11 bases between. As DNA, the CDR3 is TGTGCCAGCAGTCGTACTCCTCCCTACGAGCAGTACTTC. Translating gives CASSRTPPYEQYF.

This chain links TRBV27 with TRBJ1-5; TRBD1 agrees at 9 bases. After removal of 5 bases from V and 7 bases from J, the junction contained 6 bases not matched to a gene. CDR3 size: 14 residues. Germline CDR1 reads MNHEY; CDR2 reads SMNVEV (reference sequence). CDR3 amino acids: CASSLDRGGQPQHF. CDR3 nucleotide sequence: TGTGCCAGCAGTCTGGACAGGGGAGGGCAGCCCCAGCATTTT.

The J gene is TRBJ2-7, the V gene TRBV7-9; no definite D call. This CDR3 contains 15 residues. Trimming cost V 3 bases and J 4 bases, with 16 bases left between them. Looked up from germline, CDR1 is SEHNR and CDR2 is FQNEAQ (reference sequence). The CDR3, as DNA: TGTGCCAGCAGCTTTCCGGCGGAATCCCTATACGAGCAGTACTTC. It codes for CASSFPAESLYEQYF. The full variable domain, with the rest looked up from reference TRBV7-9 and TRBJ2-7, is DTGVSQNPRHKITKRGQNVTFRCDPISEHNRLYWYRQTLGQGPEFLTYFQNEAQLEKSRLLSDRFSAERPKGSFSTLEIQRTEQGDSAMYLCASSFPAESLYEQYFGPGTRLTVT.

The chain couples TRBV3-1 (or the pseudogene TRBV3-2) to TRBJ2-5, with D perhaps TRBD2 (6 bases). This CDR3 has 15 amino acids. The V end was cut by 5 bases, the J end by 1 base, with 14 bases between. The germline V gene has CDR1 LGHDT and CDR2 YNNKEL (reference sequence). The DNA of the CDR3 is TGTGCCAGCAGCACCTGGCGGGGCCCCCAAGAGACCCAGTACTTC. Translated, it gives CASSTWRGPQETQYF.

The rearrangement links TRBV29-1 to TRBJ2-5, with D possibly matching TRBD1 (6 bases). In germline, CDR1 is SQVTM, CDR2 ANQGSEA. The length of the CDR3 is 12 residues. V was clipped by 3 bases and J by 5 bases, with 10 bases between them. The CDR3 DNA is TGCAGCGTTGACAGGGGTGGGGAGACCCAGTACTTC. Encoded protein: CSVDRGGETQYF.

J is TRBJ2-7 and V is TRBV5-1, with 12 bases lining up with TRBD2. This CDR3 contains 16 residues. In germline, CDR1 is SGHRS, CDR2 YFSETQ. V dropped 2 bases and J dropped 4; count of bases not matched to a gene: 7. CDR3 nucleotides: TGCGCCAGCAGCTTAGCAGGACTAGCGGGAAGATACGAGCAGTACTTC. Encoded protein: CASSLAGLAGRYEQYF.

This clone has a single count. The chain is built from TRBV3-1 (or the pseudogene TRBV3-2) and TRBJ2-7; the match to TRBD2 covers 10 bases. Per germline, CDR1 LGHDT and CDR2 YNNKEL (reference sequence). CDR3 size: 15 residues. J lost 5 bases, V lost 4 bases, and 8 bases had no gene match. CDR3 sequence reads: CASSPAAGGPNEQYF. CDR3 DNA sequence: TGTGCCAGCAGCCCGGCAGCGGGGGGGCCCAACGAGCAGTACTTC.

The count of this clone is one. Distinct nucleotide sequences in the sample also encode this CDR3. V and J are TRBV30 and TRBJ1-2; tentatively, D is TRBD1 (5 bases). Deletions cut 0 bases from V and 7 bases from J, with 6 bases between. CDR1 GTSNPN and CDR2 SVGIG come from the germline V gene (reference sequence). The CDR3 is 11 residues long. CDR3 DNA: TGTGCCTGGAGTGTAGGGGTTGGCTACACCTTC. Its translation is CAWSVGVGYTF.

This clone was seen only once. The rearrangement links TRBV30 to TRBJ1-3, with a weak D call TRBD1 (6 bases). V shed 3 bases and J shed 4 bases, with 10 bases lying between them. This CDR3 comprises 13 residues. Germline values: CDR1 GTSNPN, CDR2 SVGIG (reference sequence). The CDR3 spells CAWSNREGNTIYF. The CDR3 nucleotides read TGTGCCTGGAGCAACAGGGAGGGAAACACCATATATTTT. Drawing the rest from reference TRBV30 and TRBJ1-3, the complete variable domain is SQTIHQWPATLVQPVGSPLSLECTVEGTSNPNLYWYRQAAGRGLQLLFYSVGIGQISSEVPQNLSASRPQDRQFILSSKKLLLSDSGFYLCAWSNREGNTIYFGEGSWLTVV.

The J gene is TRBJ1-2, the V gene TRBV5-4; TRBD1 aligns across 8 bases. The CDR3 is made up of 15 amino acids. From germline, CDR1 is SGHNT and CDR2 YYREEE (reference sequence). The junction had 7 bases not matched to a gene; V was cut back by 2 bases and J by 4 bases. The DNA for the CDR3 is TGTGCCAGCAGCTTAGGTGCAGGGGGCCTCTATGGCTACACCTTC. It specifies CASSLGAGGLYGYTF.

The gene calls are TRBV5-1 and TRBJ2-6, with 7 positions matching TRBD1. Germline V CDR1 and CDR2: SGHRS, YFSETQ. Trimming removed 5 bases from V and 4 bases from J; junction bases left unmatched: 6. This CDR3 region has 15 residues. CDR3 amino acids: CASSFTGAGANVLTF. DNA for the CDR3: TGCGCCAGCAGTTTTACAGGGGCCGGGGCCAACGTCCTGACTTTC.

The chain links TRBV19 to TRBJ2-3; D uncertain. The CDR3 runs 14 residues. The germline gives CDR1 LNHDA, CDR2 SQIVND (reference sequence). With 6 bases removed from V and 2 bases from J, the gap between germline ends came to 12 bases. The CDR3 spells CASRLGPSTDTQYF. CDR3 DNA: TGTGCCAGTAGGCTAGGGCCCTCCACAGATACGCAGTATTTT. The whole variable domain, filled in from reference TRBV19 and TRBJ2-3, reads DGGITQSPKYLFRKEGQNVTLSCEQNLNHDAMYWYRQDPGQGLRLIYYSQIVNDFQKGDIAEGYSVSREKKESFPLTVTSAQKNPTAFYLCASRLGPSTDTQYFGPGTRLTVL.

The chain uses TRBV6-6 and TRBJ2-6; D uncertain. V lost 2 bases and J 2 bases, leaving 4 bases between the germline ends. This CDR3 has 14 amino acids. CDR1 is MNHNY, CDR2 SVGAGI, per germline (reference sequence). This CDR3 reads CASSYAPGANVLTF. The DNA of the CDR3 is TGTGCCAGCAGTTACGCCCCTGGGGCCAACGTCCTGACTTTC.

The CDR3 protein is CASILDGGYGGELFF. DNA for the CDR3: TGTGCCAGCATTCTTGACGGTGGATACGGCGGGGAGCTGTTTTTT. The genes are TRBV2 and TRBJ2-2; D is uncertain. The CDR3 length is 15 residues. V lost 7 bases to trimming and J lost 7 bases, with 19 bases between them. The germline V gene encodes CDR1 SNHLY and CDR2 FYNNEI.

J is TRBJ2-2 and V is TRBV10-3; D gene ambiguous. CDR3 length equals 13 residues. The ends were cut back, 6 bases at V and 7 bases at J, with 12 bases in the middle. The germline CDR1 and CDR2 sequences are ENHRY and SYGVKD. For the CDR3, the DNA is TGTGCCATCAGGACTGAGTCTAGCGGGGAGCTGTTTTTT. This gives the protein CAIRTESSGELFF.

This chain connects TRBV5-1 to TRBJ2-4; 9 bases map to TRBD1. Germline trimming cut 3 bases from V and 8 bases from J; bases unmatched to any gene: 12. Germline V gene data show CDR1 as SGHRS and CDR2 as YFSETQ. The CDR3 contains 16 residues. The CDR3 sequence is CASSSPPGQGTYIQYF. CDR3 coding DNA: TGCGCCAGCAGCTCTCCTCCGGGACAGGGCACGTACATTCAGTACTTC.